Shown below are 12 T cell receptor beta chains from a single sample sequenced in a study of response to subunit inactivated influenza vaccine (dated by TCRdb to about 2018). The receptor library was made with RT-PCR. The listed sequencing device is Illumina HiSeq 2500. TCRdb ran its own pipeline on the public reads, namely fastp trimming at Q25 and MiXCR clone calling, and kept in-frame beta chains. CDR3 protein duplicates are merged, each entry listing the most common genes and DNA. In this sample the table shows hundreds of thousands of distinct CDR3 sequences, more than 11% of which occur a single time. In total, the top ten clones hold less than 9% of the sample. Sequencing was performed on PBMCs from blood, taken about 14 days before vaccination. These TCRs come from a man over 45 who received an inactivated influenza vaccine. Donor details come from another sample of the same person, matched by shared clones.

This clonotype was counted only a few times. In DNA form, the CDR3 reads TGCGCCAGCAGCCCGGACAGAGACAGGGGGGAGCAGTACTTC. The encoded protein is CASSPDRDRGEQYF. The chain has TRBV5-1 and TRBJ2-7; 9 bases are shared with TRBD1. The CDR3 covers 14 residues. The germline gives CDR1 SGHRS, CDR2 YFSETQ. The junction had 9 bases not matched to a gene; V was cut back by 4 bases and J by 7 bases.

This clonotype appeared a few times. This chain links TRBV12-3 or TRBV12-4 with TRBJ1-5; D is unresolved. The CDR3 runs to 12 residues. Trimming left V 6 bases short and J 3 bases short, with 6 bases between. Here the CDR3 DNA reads TGTGCCAGCAGCCAAAACAATCAGCCCCAGCATTTT. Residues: CASSQNNQPQHF.

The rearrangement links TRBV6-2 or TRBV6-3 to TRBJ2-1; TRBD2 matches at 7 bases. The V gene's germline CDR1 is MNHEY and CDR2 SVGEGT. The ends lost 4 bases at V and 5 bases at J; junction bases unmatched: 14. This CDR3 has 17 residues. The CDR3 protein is CASSLREGDYVHNEQFF. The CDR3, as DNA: TGTGCCAGCAGTTTAAGAGAAGGGGACTATGTCCACAATGAGCAGTTCTTC.

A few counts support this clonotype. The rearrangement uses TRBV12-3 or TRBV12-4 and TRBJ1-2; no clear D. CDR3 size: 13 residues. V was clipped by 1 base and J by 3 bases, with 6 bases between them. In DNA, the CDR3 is TGTGCCAGCAGTTTAGGGACGCACTATGGCTACACCTTC. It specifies CASSLGTHYGYTF.

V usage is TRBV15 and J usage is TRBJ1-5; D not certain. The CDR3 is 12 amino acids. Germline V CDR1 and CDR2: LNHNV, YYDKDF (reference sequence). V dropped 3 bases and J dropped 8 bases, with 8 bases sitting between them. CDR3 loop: CATSSPPEPQHF. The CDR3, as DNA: TGTGCCACCAGCAGTCCCCCCGAGCCCCAGCATTTT. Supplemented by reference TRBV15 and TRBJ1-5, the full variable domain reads DAMVIQNPRYQVTQFGKPVTLSCSQTLNHNVMYWYQQKSSQAPKLLFHYYDKDFNNEADTPDNFQSRRPNTSFCFLDIRSPGLGDTAMYLCATSSPPEPQHFGDGTRLSIL.

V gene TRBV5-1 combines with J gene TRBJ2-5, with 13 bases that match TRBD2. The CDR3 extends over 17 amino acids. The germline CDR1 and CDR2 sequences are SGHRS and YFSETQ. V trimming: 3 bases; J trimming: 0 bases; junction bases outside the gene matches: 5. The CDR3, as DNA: TGCGCCAGCAGCTCTGGACTAGCGGGGGTCCACCAAGAGACCCAGTACTTC. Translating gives CASSSGLAGVHQETQYF.

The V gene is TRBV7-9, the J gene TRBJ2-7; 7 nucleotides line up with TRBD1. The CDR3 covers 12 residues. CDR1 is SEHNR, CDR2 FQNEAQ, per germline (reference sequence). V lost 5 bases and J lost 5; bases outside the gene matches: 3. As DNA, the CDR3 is TGTGCCAGCAGCATGACAGGGAACGAGCAGTACTTC. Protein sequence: CASSMTGNEQYF.

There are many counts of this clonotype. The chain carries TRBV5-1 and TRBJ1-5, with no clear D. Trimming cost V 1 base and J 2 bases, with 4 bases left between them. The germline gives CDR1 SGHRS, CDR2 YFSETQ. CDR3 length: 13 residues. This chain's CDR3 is CASSLNGNQPQHF. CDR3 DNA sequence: TGCGCCAGCAGCTTGAACGGCAATCAGCCCCAGCATTTT.

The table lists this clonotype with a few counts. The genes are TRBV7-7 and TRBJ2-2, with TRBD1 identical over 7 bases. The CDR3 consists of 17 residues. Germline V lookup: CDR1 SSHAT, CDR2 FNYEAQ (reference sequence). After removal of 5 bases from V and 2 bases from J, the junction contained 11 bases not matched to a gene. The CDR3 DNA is TGTGCCAGCAGCCCCTTCCGAGGGGGCCTAAACACCGGGGAGCTGTTTTTT. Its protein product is CASSPFRGGLNTGELFF.

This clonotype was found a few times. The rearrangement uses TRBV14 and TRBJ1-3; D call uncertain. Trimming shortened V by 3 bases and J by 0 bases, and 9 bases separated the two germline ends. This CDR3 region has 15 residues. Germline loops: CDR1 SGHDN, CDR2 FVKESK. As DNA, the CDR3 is TGTGCCAGCAGCCACAGGACTTACTCTGGAAACACCATATATTTT. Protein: CASSHRTYSGNTIYF.

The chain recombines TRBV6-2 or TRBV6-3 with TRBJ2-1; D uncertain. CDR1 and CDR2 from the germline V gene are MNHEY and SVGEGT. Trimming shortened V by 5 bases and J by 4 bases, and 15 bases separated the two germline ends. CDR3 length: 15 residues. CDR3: CASSPGYGLYNEQFF. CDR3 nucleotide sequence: TGTGCCAGCAGTCCCGGCTACGGCCTATACAATGAGCAGTTCTTC.

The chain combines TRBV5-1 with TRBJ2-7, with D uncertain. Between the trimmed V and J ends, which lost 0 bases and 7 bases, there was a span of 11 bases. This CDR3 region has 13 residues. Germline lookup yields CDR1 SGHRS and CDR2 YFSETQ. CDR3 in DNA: TGCGCCAGCAGCTTGGAAGGTCCCGAAGAGCAGTACTTC. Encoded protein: CASSLEGPEEQYF.